The 27 T cell receptor beta chains given below trace back to one sample, sequenced in a study of human T cells and chemical hapten exposure. The time point denotes: pre-sensitization, week 0. Specified treatment: therapeutic diphenylcyclopropenone sensitization with weekly scalp DPC. TCRdb itself ran the RACE reads through MiXCR, one entry per CDR3 protein. There are around 260,000 distinct CDR3 sequences in the sample; approximately 8.6% occur only once, and about 2.1% lies in the top ten. The input for sequencing was whole blood, taken in connection with sensitization to the hapten diphenylcyclopropenone (DPC). The receptors were sampled from a woman in her thirties or forties with alopecia areata. Some clones in this sample may be carry-over from other donors' samples.

Concerning this clonotype itself: Germline and junction disagree at one end, which may indicate a read error. In DNA, the CDR3 is TGTGCTAGCAGCACCGGGACAGGGGGCCTGCAGTACTTC. Translating it yields CASSTGTGGLQYF. The chain couples TRBV7-7 to TRBJ2-7; TRBD1 aligns across 12 bases. In germline, CDR1 is SSHAT, CDR2 FNYEAQ (reference sequence). This CDR3 has 13 amino acids.

This clonotype turned up a few times. CDR3 protein: CASSLAGARTDTQYF. CDR3 bases: TGTGCCAGCAGCTTGGCAGGGGCGCGAACAGATACGCAGTATTTT. The rearrangement joins TRBV5-5 to TRBJ2-3, with a weak D call TRBD1 (6 bases). Trimming removed 0 bases at V and 3 bases at J, with 11 bases between. CDR3 length: 15 amino acids. The V gene's germline CDR1 is SGHKS and CDR2 YYEKEE (reference sequence).

This clonotype was recorded at least ten times. This chain uses TRBV20-1 with TRBJ2-7; 7 bases map to TRBD1. The junction had 9 bases not matched to a gene; V was cut back by 3 bases and J by 4 bases. Germline CDR1 and CDR2: DFQATT and SNEGSKA (reference sequence). CDR3 length: 14 amino acids. The CDR3 spells CSASVGQGVYEQYF. In DNA, the CDR3 is TGCAGTGCTAGTGTCGGTCAGGGGGTTTACGAGCAGTACTTC.

CDR3 region: CASGLAGTQYF. CDR3 DNA: TGTGCTAGTGGTTTGGCCGGGACCCAGTACTTC. This chain joins TRBV12-5 and TRBJ2-5, with unresolved D. Germline V lookup: CDR1 LGHNT, CDR2 FRNRAP. The V end was cut by 1 base, the J end by 7 bases, with 4 bases between. The CDR3 length is 11 residues.

There are many counts of this clonotype. This chain links TRBV5-1 with TRBJ2-6; D perhaps matches TRBD1 (5 bases). Germline CDR1 and CDR2: SGHRS and YFSETQ. The CDR3 is 16 residues long. Trimming left V 0 bases short and J 2 bases short, with 9 bases between. CDR3: CASSLAVGAGANVLTF. Here the CDR3 DNA reads TGCGCCAGCAGCTTGGCCGTAGGGGCTGGGGCCAACGTCCTGACTTTC.

V usage is TRBV15 and J usage is TRBJ2-3; a possible D gene is TRBD2 (6 bases). Germline V CDR1 and CDR2: LNHNV, YYDKDF (reference sequence). The CDR3 covers 14 residues. V lost 1 base, J lost 3 bases, and 8 bases lay in between. The CDR3 protein is CATSRAGVTDTQYF. The CDR3 nucleotides are TGTGCCACCAGCAGAGCGGGAGTAACAGATACGCAGTATTTT.

This clonotype was counted a few times. The chain has TRBV11-3 and TRBJ2-3; 7 positions agree with TRBD1. Trimming cost V 1 base and J 6 bases; bases outside gene matches: 4. Per germline, CDR1 SGHNT and CDR2 YENEEA. The CDR3 is 14 amino acids. CDR3 DNA sequence: TGTGCCAGCAGCTTAGGAGACAGGGTGGATACGCAGTATTTT. Protein product: CASSLGDRVDTQYF. Drawing the rest from reference TRBV11-3 and TRBJ2-3, the complete variable domain is EAGVVQSPRYKIIEKKQPVAFWCNPISGHNTLYWYLQNLGQGPELLIRYENEEAVDDSQLPKDRFSAERLKGVDSTLKIQPAELGDSAVYLCASSLGDRVDTQYFGPGTRLTVL.

The chain is built from TRBV20-1 and TRBJ1-6; 9 bases are a match to TRBD1. The germline CDR1 and CDR2 sequences are DFQATT and SNEGSKA (reference sequence). The CDR3 is 15 residues long. After removal of 1 base from V and 8 bases from J, the junction contained 6 bases not matched to a gene. CDR3 loop: CSARAPGQGDSPLHF. The CDR3 nucleotides read TGCAGTGCTAGAGCGCCGGGACAGGGTGATTCACCCCTCCACTTT.

This clonotype was observed a few times. The chain combines TRBV7-2 with TRBJ2-5; D ambiguous. The germline V gene has CDR1 SGHTA and CDR2 FQGNSA. This CDR3 contains 14 residues. V was shortened by 4 bases and J by 1 base, with 10 bases between the two germline ends. CDR3 in amino acids: CASSSQRFQETQYF. CDR3 DNA sequence: TGTGCCAGCAGCTCCCAGCGATTCCAAGAGACCCAGTACTTC. Combining the CDR3 with reference TRBV7-2 and TRBJ2-5 gives the whole variable domain GAGVSQSPSNKVTEKGKDVELRCDPISGHTALYWYRQSLGQGLEFLIYFQGNSAPDKSGLPSDRFSAERTGGSVSTLTIQRTQQEDSAVYLCASSSQRFQETQYFGPGTRLLVL.

The chain joins TRBV24-1 to TRBJ2-3; D is uncertain. The germline gives CDR1 KGHDR, CDR2 SFDVKD. The CDR3 covers 14 residues. V was trimmed by 0 bases and J by 5 bases, leaving 8 bases between them. The DNA of the CDR3 is TGTGCCACCAGTGATTTGACAAACTTAGATACGCAGTATTTT. Translating gives CATSDLTNLDTQYF.

This clonotype was counted only a few times. The V gene is TRBV5-1, the J gene TRBJ2-5; TRBD2 matches 10 bases. Germline CDR1 and CDR2: SGHRS and YFSETQ. The CDR3 contains 16 residues. The V segment lost 0 bases and the J segment 4 bases; nucleotides outside the gene matches: 6. As DNA, the CDR3 is TGCGCCAGCAGCTTGGTTCCTAGCGGGAGCGGAGAGACCCAGTACTTC. Residues: CASSLVPSGSGETQYF.

The chain joins TRBV6-2 or TRBV6-3 to TRBJ1-5; 9 bases align to TRBD1. Germline trimming cut 6 bases from V and 0 bases from J; bases unmatched to any gene: 6. CDR1 is MNHEY and CDR2 is SVGEGT in the germline V gene. The CDR3 sequence is 16 residues long. The chain's CDR3 is CASSRDRVHSNQPQHF. The DNA for the CDR3 is TGTGCCAGCAGCCGGGACAGGGTCCATAGCAATCAGCCCCAGCATTTT.

V usage is TRBV6-4 and J usage is TRBJ2-2; possible D gene TRBD2, 5 bases. Germline CDR1 MRHNA, CDR2 SNTAGT. The CDR3 is 15 residues long. The ends were cut back, 0 bases at V and 6 bases at J, with 11 bases in the middle. The CDR3 DNA sequence: TGTGCCAGCAGTGACTCCCGGGAAGGATCCGGGGAGCTGTTTTTT. Its translation is CASSDSREGSGELFF.

V usage is TRBV27 and J usage is TRBJ2-1; 8 nucleotides agree with TRBD2. V was pared by 7 bases and J by 9 bases, with 14 bases of the junction left unmatched. CDR1 and CDR2 from the germline V gene are MNHEY and SMNVEV (reference sequence). The CDR3 consists of 15 residues. CDR3 nucleotides: TGTGCCAGCAAACTCTCCCCGGGAGGGGCGACTGAGCAGTTCTTC. Amino acid sequence: CASKLSPGGATEQFF.

This clonotype was observed a few times. A much larger clone lies a single base off, so this may be a read error. The chain uses TRBV28 and TRBJ2-7; D gene uncertain. The V gene's germline CDR1 is MDHEN and CDR2 SYDVKM. CDR3 size: 12 residues. Trimming took 3 bases from V and 4 from J, leaving 7 bases between them. The CDR3 region has the DNA TGTGCCAGCAGTTTGGACGGGTACGAGCAGTACTTC. Encoded protein: CASSLDGYEQYF.

The rearrangement uses TRBV7-8 and TRBJ1-1; a weak D match, TRBD1 (5 bases). V gave up 1 base and J gave up 11 bases, with 14 bases separating them. The CDR3 runs 13 residues. Germline CDR1 and CDR2: SGHVS and FQNEAQ. DNA of the CDR3: TGTGCCAGCAGCTTAGATAGTGTCAGGGACGCTTTCTTT. It specifies CASSLDSVRDAFF.

The chain links TRBV10-3 to TRBJ2-5, with D possibly TRBD1 on 5 matching bases. CDR3 length: 14 residues. In germline, CDR1 is ENHRY, CDR2 SYGVKD. Trimming removed 4 bases at V and 2 bases at J, with 11 bases between. CDR3 in amino acids: CAISVTAYQETQYF. The CDR3, as DNA: TGTGCCATCAGTGTGACAGCGTATCAAGAGACCCAGTACTTC.

In nucleotides, the CDR3 is TGTGCCAGCAGTCCTTACGGGGGCGTGATCAATGAGCAGTTCTTC. It codes for CASSPYGGVINEQFF. The chain uses TRBV6-2 or TRBV6-3 and TRBJ2-1, with D perhaps assigned TRBD1 or TRBD2 (6 bases each). Germline values: CDR1 MNHEY, CDR2 SVGEGT. V shed 5 bases and J shed 6 bases, with 17 bases lying between them. The CDR3 runs 15 residues.

This clonotype was found many times. The chain employs TRBV28 and TRBJ2-1, with D unresolved. From germline, CDR1 is MDHEN and CDR2 SYDVKM. V was pared by 4 bases and J by 3 bases, with 13 bases between. The CDR3 contains 15 residues. The CDR3 region is CASSSTRLVYNEQFF. DNA of the CDR3: TGTGCCAGCAGTTCCACCCGGCTAGTCTACAATGAGCAGTTCTTC.

This clonotype was seen more than once but under ten times. J is TRBJ1-1 and V is TRBV27; D gene unclear. CDR1 MNHEY and CDR2 SMNVEV come from the germline V gene (reference sequence). Trimming pared 4 bases from V and 3 bases from J, leaving 6 bases between. The CDR3 is made up of 12 amino acids. In DNA, the CDR3 is TGTGCCAGCAGTTCTCAGTACACTGAAGCTTTCTTT. Protein product: CASSSQYTEAFF.

This chain joins TRBV20-1 and TRBJ2-3, with a weak D call TRBD2 (5 bases). The CDR3 spans 15 residues. The ends were cut back, 0 bases at V and 3 bases at J, with 13 bases in the middle. CDR1 and CDR2 (germline): DFQATT, SNEGSKA (reference sequence). The DNA of the CDR3 is TGCAGTGCTAGAGAGCACCTAGCCGAAACAGATACGCAGTATTTT. This gives the protein CSAREHLAETDTQYF.

This clonotype showed up just a few times. This chain joins TRBV6-5 and TRBJ2-1; 7 positions agree with TRBD2. Trimming cost V 6 bases and J 0 bases; bases outside gene matches: 8. The CDR3 covers 16 residues. Germline V gene lookup returns CDR1 MNHEY and CDR2 SVGAGI. The CDR3 region has the DNA TGTGCCAGCAGATTTTTAGCGGGCAACTCCTACAATGAGCAGTTCTTC. This sequence encodes CASRFLAGNSYNEQFF.

This chain connects TRBV6-6 to TRBJ2-2, with D unresolved. Germline assignment: CDR1 MNHNY and CDR2 SVGAGI (reference sequence). Deletions cut 6 bases from V and 7 bases from J, with 9 bases between. The CDR3 sequence is 12 residues long. The CDR3 here is CASSVRIGELFF. CDR3 DNA sequence: TGTGCCAGCAGCGTCAGGATCGGGGAGCTGTTTTTT.

The rearrangement links TRBV4-2 to TRBJ2-1; 11 bases agree with TRBD2. Germline-derived CDR1 and CDR2 are LGHNA and YNFKEQ. J was trimmed by 6 bases and V by 5 bases; bases with no gene match: 9. This CDR3 contains 16 residues. The CDR3 sequence is CASSKTSGSLLNEQFF. CDR3 DNA: TGTGCCAGCAGCAAAACTAGCGGGAGTCTTCTCAATGAGCAGTTCTTC.

The chain has TRBV4-3 and TRBJ2-5; TRBD1 matches 11 bases. The V and J ends lost 4 bases and 5 bases, in that order; junction bases with no gene match: 9. Per germline, CDR1 LGHNA and CDR2 YSLEER. The CDR3 sequence is 16 residues long. Here the CDR3 reads CASSPQIGTGGETQYF. In DNA form, the CDR3 reads TGCGCCAGCAGCCCGCAAATAGGGACAGGGGGGGAGACCCAGTACTTC.

The chain uses TRBV6-5 and TRBJ1-4; 7 nucleotides line up with TRBD1. The germline CDR1 and CDR2 sequences are MNHEY and SVGAGI. CDR3 length equals 16 residues. The J segment lost 5 bases and the V segment lost 0 bases, leaving 6 bases of the junction unmatched. Here the CDR3 DNA reads TGTGCCAGCAGTTACTCCTCGACAGGGCTGAATGAAAAACTGTTTTTT. Translation gives CASSYSSTGLNEKLFF.

Only a few counts were recorded for this clonotype. The V gene is TRBV20-1, the J gene TRBJ2-3; 9 nucleotides align to TRBD2. V trimming: 1 base; J trimming: 2 bases; junction bases outside the gene matches: 4. Germline CDR1 reads DFQATT; CDR2 reads SNEGSKA (reference sequence). The CDR3 contains 15 residues. The CDR3 sequence is CSARVLAGTTDTQYF. DNA of the CDR3: TGCAGTGCTAGAGTGCTAGCGGGAACCACAGATACGCAGTATTTT.